The 2 T cell receptor beta chains in this list originate from one sample, sequenced in a study of human thymus T cells. Thymus specimens were resections from corrective heart surgery. Assay: immunoSEQ multiplex PCR; the TCRdb copy retains only in-frame clones and omits some. Of 78,000 or so clones in the sample, approximately 96% were seen once. The sequencing sample was made of thymus tissue. The receptors derive from a boy under three years old with a congenital heart defect but otherwise immunologically healthy.

The chain recombines TRBV5-5 with TRBJ2-2, with 7 bases fitting TRBD1. Germline CDR1 is SGHKS and CDR2 is YYEKEE (reference sequence). V shed 4 bases and J 2 bases; nucleotides not matched to a gene: 8. CDR3 length: 16 amino acids. The CDR3 protein is CASSPSGTANTGELFF. DNA of the CDR3: TGTGCCAGCAGCCCCTCCGGGACAGCAAACACCGGGGAGCTGTTTTTT.

The rearrangement joins TRBV14 to TRBJ1-1; D is undetermined. The CDR3 is 12 amino acids. Germline CDR1 SGHDN, CDR2 FVKESK. The ends were cut back, 4 bases at V and 8 bases at J, with 11 bases in the middle. CDR3 sequence (DNA): TGTGCCAGCAGCCTCGGGATCCGAGAAGCTTTCTTT. It translates to CASSLGIREAFF.